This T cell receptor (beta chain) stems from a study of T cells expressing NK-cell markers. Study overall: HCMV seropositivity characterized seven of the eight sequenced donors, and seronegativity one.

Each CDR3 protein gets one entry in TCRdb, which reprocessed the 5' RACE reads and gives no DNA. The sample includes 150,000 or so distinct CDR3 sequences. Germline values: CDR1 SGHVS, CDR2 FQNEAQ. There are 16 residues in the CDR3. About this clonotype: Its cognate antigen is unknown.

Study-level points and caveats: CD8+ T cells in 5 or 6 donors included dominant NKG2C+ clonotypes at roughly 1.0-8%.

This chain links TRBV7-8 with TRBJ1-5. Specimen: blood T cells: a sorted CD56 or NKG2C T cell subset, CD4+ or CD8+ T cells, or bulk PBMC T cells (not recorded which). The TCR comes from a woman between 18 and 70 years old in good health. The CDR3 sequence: CASSSNQDGPSQPQHF.